This TCR beta chain was retrieved from a study of T cell changes during pregnancy in multiple sclerosis. The data were produced by immunoSEQ multiplex PCR, yet TCRdb's version contains in-frame clones alone and is incomplete. The sample yields over 65,000 clones, 91% seen once. The CDR3 is 15 amino acids. The germline V gene encodes CDR1 KGHSH and CDR2 LQKENI. With 0 bases removed from V and 2 bases from J, the gap between germline ends came to 11 bases. The chain joins TRBV18 to TRBJ2-7, with a tentative D call TRBD1 (5 bases). This clonotype was obtained from a female donor with multiple sclerosis, enrolled in a pregnancy study. The material sequenced was peripheral blood, taken in the second trimester of pregnancy. The CDR3 sequence: CASSPPPPGPYEQYF. The DNA for the CDR3 is TGTGCCAGCTCACCACCGCCTCCAGGGCCCTACGAGCAGTACTTC.